This TCR beta chain was found in a study of response to subunit inactivated influenza vaccine. TCRdb reprocessed the RT-PCR reads via MiXCR and lists one record per CDR3 protein. The data hold 400,000 to 650,000 distinct CDR3 sequences, with approximately 7.2% observed a single time. General study results and limits: The authors put forward the suggestion that each seasonal influenza vaccination may bring in only a limited number of new T cells.

This clonotype was seen a few times. Its antigen is unidentified. Trimming cost V 3 bases and J 1 base, with 18 bases left between them. Germline V gene data show CDR1 as KGHSH and CDR2 as LQKENI. The CDR3 consists of 17 residues. The sequences come from PBMCs from blood, collected about 23 months after vaccination. The clonotype originates from a man between 50 and 75 years old who received an inactivated influenza vaccine. J is TRBJ1-1 and V is TRBV18; weak D call: TRBD1 (5 bases). As DNA, the CDR3 is TGTGCCAGCTCACCGTTACAAGCGGGGGGAGCGAACACTGAAGCTTTCTTT. As protein: CASSPLQAGGANTEAFF. Complete variable domain (other parts from reference TRBV18 and TRBJ1-1): NAGVMQNPRHLVRRRGQEARLRCSPMKGHSHVYWYRQLPEEGLKFMVYLQKENIIDESGMPKERFSAEFPKEGPSILRIQQVVRGDSAAYFCASSPLQAGGANTEAFFGQGTRLTVV.